These 20 T cell receptor beta chains were all obtained from the same sample, sequenced in a study of beta chain features in type 1 diabetes. Reverse transcription of all isolated RNA meant that expressed TCRB transcripts were sequenced. Sequencing used immunoSEQ multiplex PCR; TCRdb keeps in-frame clones, though not all of them. Here the sample spans 200,000 to 250,000 clones, 55% to 70% being singletons. The sequencing input was naive CD4+ T cells from blood. The source of these receptors is a man aged 25 to 45 in good health.

This clone was picked up one time. This rearrangement joins TRBV13 to TRBJ1-6, with TRBD1 identical over 7 bases. This CDR3 contains 14 residues. CDR1 and CDR2 from the germline V gene are PRHDT and FYEKMQ (reference sequence). V was clipped by 4 bases and J by 10 bases; unmatched bases: 7. CDR3 residues: CASSSTGTFSPLHF. DNA of the CDR3: TGTGCCAGCAGCTCGACAGGGACCTTCTCACCCCTCCACTTT.

V usage is TRBV7-8 and J usage is TRBJ2-1, with D maybe TRBD2 (6 bases). Trimming stripped 0 bases from V and 6 bases from J, with 9 bases between. Germline V gene sequence: CDR1 SGHVS, CDR2 FQNEAQ. This CDR3 spans 14 amino acids. CDR3 DNA sequence: TGTGCCAGCAGCTTAGCGGGGCGGGGCAATGAGCAGTTCTTC. Residues: CASSLAGRGNEQFF.

This chain links TRBV7-9 with TRBJ2-7; tentative D call: TRBD2 (6 bases). The CDR3 consists of 15 residues. V was trimmed by 2 bases and J by 1 base, leaving 12 bases between them. Germline V gives CDR1 SEHNR, CDR2 FQNEAQ (reference sequence). Written as DNA, the CDR3 is TGTGCCAGCAGCTTACGTATCGGGGGTTCCTACGAGCAGTACTTC. Translating it yields CASSLRIGGSYEQYF.

This clone has a handful of counts. One junction end does not reproduce the germline sequence, and a read error may be involved. The chain employs TRBV29-1 and TRBJ1-2; 8 positions agree with TRBD1. The CDR3 extends over 8 amino acids. The germline V gene encodes CDR1 SQVTM and CDR2 ANQGSEA. CDR3 amino acids: CSEGDRNF. The DNA of the CDR3 is TGCAGCGAGGGGGACAGGAACTTC.

On this clone: Different DNA sequences within this sample yield the same CDR3. The chain uses TRBV30 and TRBJ2-7; a possible D gene is TRBD1 (7 bases). V dropped 3 bases and J dropped 3 bases, with 9 bases sitting between them. Germline CDR1 and CDR2: GTSNPN and SVGIG (reference sequence). This CDR3 comprises 12 residues. This CDR3 reads CAWRRDSYEQYF. The DNA of the CDR3 is TGTGCCTGGAGGCGGGACAGCTACGAGCAGTACTTC.

The V call is TRBV7-6, the J call TRBJ2-3; D is uncertain. Germline CDR1 and CDR2: SGHVS and FNYEAQ. The CDR3 has 12 amino acids. V lost 6 bases and J lost 3, with 7 bases in between. In nucleotides, the CDR3 is TGTGCCAGCAGGGATAGGACAGATACGCAGTATTTT. Residues: CASRDRTDTQYF.

The rearrangement uses TRBV9 and TRBJ2-2; no reliable D call. The CDR3 totals 14 residues. The V gene lost 0 bases and the J gene lost 9 bases, with 12 bases spanning the gap. Per the germline V gene, CDR1 is SGDLS and CDR2 is YYNGEE. The CDR3, as DNA: TGTGCCAGCAGCGTAGAGTCGGGTCTCCGGGAGCTGTTTTTT. Translating gives CASSVESGLRELFF.

The rearrangement links TRBV7-2 to TRBJ2-3; TRBD2 matches at 7 bases. V trimming: 7 bases; J trimming: 5 bases; junction bases outside the gene matches: 6. This CDR3 has 13 amino acids. The germline V gene has CDR1 SGHTA and CDR2 FQGNSA. The CDR3 region has the DNA TGTGCCAGCAAGGCGGGAGTGGTAGATACGCAGTATTTT. Its protein product is CASKAGVVDTQYF.

This clone was seen more than once but under ten times. The gene calls are TRBV25-1 and TRBJ2-5, with D possibly being TRBD1 (6 bases). This CDR3 spans 15 amino acids. V lost 2 bases to trimming and J lost 4 bases, with 14 bases between them. Germline V lookup: CDR1 MGHDK, CDR2 SYGVNS. The CDR3 region has the DNA TGTGCCAGCAGTGAAGTAGGACAGTTGGGAGAGACCCAGTACTTC. Translated: CASSEVGQLGETQYF.

The chain has TRBV6-5 and TRBJ2-5; D gene uncertain. Trimming cost V 6 bases and J 4 bases, with 6 bases left between them. The V gene's germline CDR1 is MNHEY and CDR2 SVGAGI. The CDR3 length is 11 residues. CDR3 coding DNA: TGTGCCAGCAGCGCATTAGAGACCCAGTACTTC. Protein product: CASSALETQYF.

This rearrangement joins TRBV30 to TRBJ2-1, with TRBD2 as a possible D gene (7 bases). Germline values: CDR1 GTSNPN, CDR2 SVGIG (reference sequence). The V end was cut by 5 bases, the J end by 4 bases, with 18 bases between. This CDR3 region has 15 residues. The CDR3 nucleotides read TGTGCCTGGGCCAGGGGTAGCGGGTCATACAATGAGCAGTTCTTC. Translated, it gives CAWARGSGSYNEQFF.

Only a few counts were recorded for this clone. The CDR3 is CASSDPVNTEAFF. For the CDR3, the DNA is TGTGCCAGCAGTGACCCAGTGAACACTGAAGCTTTCTTT. The chain is built from TRBV25-1 and TRBJ1-1; D is unresolved. The length of the CDR3 is 13 residues. In germline, CDR1 is MGHDK, CDR2 SYGVNS. Deletions cut 3 bases from V and 0 bases from J, with 5 bases between.

V is TRBV4-3 and J is TRBJ2-1, with a weak D call TRBD1 (7 bases). The V end lost 6 bases, the J end lost 6 bases, and 21 bases lay between the germline ends. This CDR3 is built from 16 residues. The germline CDR1 and CDR2 sequences are LGHNA and YSLEER. The CDR3 DNA is TGCGCCAGCAGTCAGGGATTGGCAGGGGGGATCAATGAGCAGTTCTTC. This codes for CASSQGLAGGINEQFF.

To note about this clone: Because it lacks the conserved phenylalanine or tryptophan at the end, this CDR3 is likely a read error. It is unclear where the CDR3 begins or ends on the DNA, so no DNA is shown, and the CDR3 is as TCRdb lists it. The CDR3 is CASSLFRGLHEI. J is TRBJ2-7 and V is TRBV5-6. Germline-derived CDR1 and CDR2 are SGHDT and YYEEEE. The CDR3 sequence runs 12 residues, both termini included.

The gene calls are TRBV7-2 and TRBJ2-2; D is undetermined. CDR3 length: 12 residues. Germline CDR1 and CDR2: SGHTA and FQGNSA. V was cut by 0 bases and J by 9 bases, with 5 bases left in between. The CDR3 DNA follows: TGTGCCAGCAGCTTAGCGAGGCGGGAGCTGTTTTTT. Residues: CASSLARRELFF.

The chain carries TRBV7-9 and TRBJ1-2; 7 positions match TRBD1. Germline V gene data show CDR1 as SEHNR and CDR2 as FQNEAQ (reference sequence). The CDR3 has 12 residues. V gave up 5 bases and J gave up 7 bases; unmatched junction bases: 4. The DNA of the CDR3 is TGTGCCAGCAGCAGGGACAGAGGTGGCTACACCTTC. Residues: CASSRDRGGYTF. Full variable domain (outside the CDR3, taken from reference TRBV7-9 and TRBJ1-2): DTGVSQNPRHKITKRGQNVTFRCDPISEHNRLYWYRQTLGQGPEFLTYFQNEAQLEKSRLLSDRFSAERPKGSFSTLEIQRTEQGDSAMYLCASSRDRGGYTFGSGTRLTVV.

The rearrangement joins TRBV30 to TRBJ2-7, with a tentative D call TRBD2 (5 bases). The ends were cut back, 7 bases at V and 2 bases at J, with 12 bases in the middle. CDR1 is GTSNPN and CDR2 is SVGIG in the germline V gene (reference sequence). This CDR3 has 12 amino acids. The CDR3 region is CAYGEGPYEQYF. CDR3 nucleotide sequence: TGTGCCTACGGAGAGGGCCCCTACGAGCAGTACTTC. Supplemented by reference TRBV30 and TRBJ2-7, the full variable domain reads SQTIHQWPATLVQPVGSPLSLECTVEGTSNPNLYWYRQAAGRGLQLLFYSVGIGQISSEVPQNLSASRPQDRQFILSSKKLLLSDSGFYLCAYGEGPYEQYFGPGTRLTVT.

This clone was detected a few times. The chain is built from TRBV25-1 and TRBJ1-4, with D perhaps matching TRBD1 (5 bases). The CDR3 sequence is 15 residues long. With 1 base removed from V and 8 bases from J, the gap between germline ends came to 14 bases. Germline CDR1 MGHDK, CDR2 SYGVNS. The CDR3 DNA sequence: TGTGCCAGCAGTGAATCTCGGGGACGAGGCGAAAAACTGTTTTTT. Protein product: CASSESRGRGEKLFF. The full variable domain, completed using reference TRBV25-1 and TRBJ1-4, is EADIYQTPRYLVIGTGKKITLECSQTMGHDKMYWYQQDPGMELHLIHYSYGVNSTEKGDLSSESTVSRIRTEHFPLTLESARPSHTSQYLCASSESRGRGEKLFFGSGTQLSVL.

This clone showed up just a few times. The chain recombines TRBV2 with TRBJ2-7; possibly TRBD2 for D (6 bases). Trimming stripped 7 bases from V and 5 bases from J, with 18 bases between. The CDR3 length is 14 residues. Germline V lookup: CDR1 SNHLY, CDR2 FYNNEI. CDR3 bases: TGTGCCAGCAAGGGTGTGGAGGGTAGAAACGAGCAGTACTTC. Amino acids: CASKGVEGRNEQYF.

A few counts support this clone. The rearrangement links TRBV2 to TRBJ1-2; D call uncertain. The germline CDR1 and CDR2 sequences are SNHLY and FYNNEI. There are 12 residues in the CDR3. V was cut by 4 bases and J by 5 bases, with 8 bases left in between. The DNA for the CDR3 is TGTGCCAGCAGTGTGGAGGGATATGGCTACACCTTC. It codes for CASSVEGYGYTF.